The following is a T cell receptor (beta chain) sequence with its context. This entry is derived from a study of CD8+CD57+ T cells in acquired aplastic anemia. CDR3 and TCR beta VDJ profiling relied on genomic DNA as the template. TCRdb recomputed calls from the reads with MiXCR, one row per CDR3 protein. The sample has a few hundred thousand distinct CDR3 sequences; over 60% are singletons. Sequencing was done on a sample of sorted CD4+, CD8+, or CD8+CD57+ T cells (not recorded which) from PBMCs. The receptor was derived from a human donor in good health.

This chain's CDR3 is CASSFPRGRSYEQYF. Here the CDR3 DNA reads TGTGCCAGCAGTTTCCCCCGGGGCCGGTCCTACGAGCAGTACTTC. The V gene is TRBV2, the J gene TRBJ2-7, with D perhaps matching TRBD1 or TRBD2 (5 bases each). Germline CDR1 SNHLY, CDR2 FYNNEI. CDR3 size: 15 residues. The V end was cut by 5 bases, the J end by 1 base, with 15 bases between.